The 31 T cell receptor beta chains listed next were all sequenced from one sample in a study of cytomegalovirus exposure and HLA in healthy donors. It was with 60 Vbeta and 13 Jbeta primers that the PCR ran. The repertoire was sequenced with immunoSEQ multiplex PCR; TCRdb's copy has only in-frame clones and lacks some. This repertoire shows roughly 130,000 clones, roughly 74% found once; its top ten account for approximately 6%. The sequenced sample was PBMCs. The receptor set was obtained from a woman in her 50s in good health and CMV-seropositive.

The chain carries TRBV19 and TRBJ1-5; D is unclear. The CDR3 spans 12 residues. CDR1 and CDR2 (germline): LNHDA, SQIVND (reference sequence). Trimming pared 1 base from V and 9 bases from J, leaving 7 bases between. The DNA for the CDR3 is TGTGCCAGTAGTATAGGGGCGGGGCCCCAGCATTTT. Its protein product is CASSIGAGPQHF.

This clone was seen a single time. The chain links TRBV10-3 to TRBJ1-2; D perhaps matches TRBD1 (5 bases). The CDR3 has 14 residues. The ends were cut back, 6 bases at V and 4 bases at J, with 15 bases in the middle. Germline V gene data show CDR1 as ENHRY and CDR2 as SYGVKD. The CDR3 coding sequence is TGTGCCATCAGCCAGGGCGGGGCCGGCTATGGCTACACCTTC. Amino acid sequence: CAISQGGAGYGYTF.

The J gene is TRBJ1-6, the V gene TRBV19; 8 nucleotides line up with TRBD1. Looked up from germline, CDR1 is LNHDA and CDR2 is SQIVND (reference sequence). The CDR3 consists of 17 residues. The ends lost 0 bases at V and 10 bases at J; junction bases unmatched: 11. The chain's CDR3 is CASSIDRFQGAGSPLHF. As DNA, the CDR3 is TGTGCCAGTAGTATAGATCGGTTCCAGGGGGCAGGGTCACCCCTCCACTTT. Drawing the rest from reference TRBV19 and TRBJ1-6, the complete variable domain is DGGITQSPKYLFRKEGQNVTLSCEQNLNHDAMYWYRQDPGQGLRLIYYSQIVNDFQKGDIAEGYSVSREKKESFPLTVTSAQKNPTAFYLCASSIDRFQGAGSPLHFGNGTRLTVT.

This clone was seen just once. The rearrangement links TRBV7-2 to TRBJ2-7; 7 bases align to TRBD2. The V segment lost 1 base and the J segment 2 bases; nucleotides outside the gene matches: 5. Per the germline V gene, CDR1 is SGHTA and CDR2 is FQGNSA. The CDR3 consists of 15 residues. The DNA of the CDR3 is TGTGCCAGCAGCTTAGATCGGGGGGAGACCTACGAGCAGTACTTC. Protein sequence: CASSLDRGETYEQYF.

CDR3 sequence: CASKRSTTNEKLFF. CDR3 sequence (DNA): TGTGCCAGCAAGAGGAGTACAACTAATGAAAAACTGTTTTTT. The rearrangement uses TRBV6-1 and TRBJ1-4; unclear D gene. The CDR3 is 14 amino acids. V shed 7 bases and J shed 0 bases, with 9 bases lying between them. Germline values: CDR1 MNHNS, CDR2 SASEGT.

In DNA form, the CDR3 reads TGTGCCAGCAGGGCGGGGAGCTCCTATAATTCACCCCTCCACTTT. As protein: CASRAGSSYNSPLHF. The rearrangement joins TRBV2 to TRBJ1-6; the D is unclear. The CDR3 has 15 amino acids. Germline V CDR1 and CDR2: SNHLY, FYNNEI. Trimming left V 6 bases short and J 0 bases short, with 9 bases between.

This chain connects TRBV19 to TRBJ2-1; 7 bases agree with TRBD1. The CDR3 has 15 residues. Germline CDR1 is LNHDA and CDR2 is SQIVND (reference sequence). The V and J ends lost 4 bases and 2 bases, in that order; junction bases with no gene match: 5. The CDR3 loop reads CASSTRDSTYNEQFF. CDR3 DNA: TGTGCCAGTAGTACCCGGGACAGCACCTACAATGAGCAGTTCTTC.

This clone is a singleton in its sample. This rearrangement joins TRBV7-8 to TRBJ2-5; TRBD2 might be the D (6 bases). The CDR3 runs to 13 residues. Germline loops: CDR1 SGHVS, CDR2 FQNEAQ. V shed 8 bases and J shed 3 bases, with 13 bases lying between them. The CDR3 DNA reads TGTGCCAGCTTCTTATGGGGGGAAGAGACCCAGTACTTC. Translated: CASFLWGEETQYF.

The chain uses TRBV6-1 and TRBJ1-2; D possibly corresponds to TRBD1 (6 bases). Germline V gene sequence: CDR1 MNHNS, CDR2 SASEGT. This CDR3 is 12 amino acids long. The V end lost 10 bases, the J end lost 4 bases, and 13 bases lay between the germline ends. The CDR3 protein is CAISQGSYGYTF. CDR3 DNA: TGTGCCATATCACAGGGAAGCTATGGCTACACCTTC.

The V and J genes are TRBV6-5 and TRBJ1-5; D is possibly TRBD1 (5 bases). The V gene's germline CDR1 is MNHEY and CDR2 SVGAGI. V lost 5 bases and J lost 7, with 12 bases in between. The CDR3 loop spans 13 amino acids. The CDR3 sequence is CASSQGTTQPQHF. CDR3 DNA sequence: TGTGCCAGCAGTCAGGGAACGACCCAGCCCCAGCATTTT.

The genes are TRBV6-1 and TRBJ2-3, with 8 positions matching TRBD1. The J segment lost 0 bases and the V segment lost 4 bases, leaving 3 bases of the junction unmatched. The CDR3 spans 15 residues. Looked up from germline, CDR1 is MNHNS and CDR2 is SASEGT. The CDR3 sequence: CASSARTGSTDTQYF. In DNA form, the CDR3 reads TGTGCCAGCAGTGCCCGGACAGGGAGCACAGATACGCAGTATTTT.

This chain connects TRBV29-1 to TRBJ2-2, with TRBD1 identical over 7 bases. Germline loops: CDR1 SQVTM, CDR2 ANQGSEA. The CDR3 loop spans 15 amino acids. The V segment lost 8 bases and the J segment 0 bases; nucleotides outside the gene matches: 9. CDR3 DNA: TGCAGCTTCCGACAGGGTGCGGCGAACACCGGGGAGCTGTTTTTT. Residues: CSFRQGAANTGELFF.

About this clone itself: Germline is not matched at one junction end, which may reflect a read error. V and J are TRBV7-9 and TRBJ2-1; 8 bases are a match to TRBD2. The germline gives CDR1 SEHNR, CDR2 FQNEAQ (reference sequence). The CDR3 has 17 residues. The CDR3 sequence is CSSSLLVGGASYNEQFF. Here the CDR3 DNA reads TGTTCCAGCAGCCTATTAGTCGGGGGGGCCTCCTACAATGAGCAGTTCTTC.

The chain uses TRBV30 and TRBJ2-3, with D tentatively TRBD2 (5 bases). Germline V CDR1 and CDR2: GTSNPN, SVGIG (reference sequence). CDR3 length: 14 residues. The V and J ends lost 5 bases and 1 base respectively, with 13 bases between them. The CDR3: CAWGLEAGTDTQYF. DNA for the CDR3: TGTGCCTGGGGACTTGAAGCGGGCACAGATACGCAGTATTTT.

The chain is built from TRBV7-9 and TRBJ1-2; the D is unclear. Trimming cost V 5 bases and J 8 bases, with 9 bases left between them. Germline loops: CDR1 SEHNR, CDR2 FQNEAQ (reference sequence). CDR3 size: 11 residues. The CDR3 spells CASSPRRGYTF. The DNA of the CDR3 is TGTGCCAGCAGCCCCCGCCGGGGCTACACCTTC.

This chain joins TRBV2 and TRBJ2-7; 10 bases map to TRBD1. J gave up 2 bases and V 6 bases, and 4 bases lay outside the gene matches. The CDR3 is 14 residues long. Germline assignment: CDR1 SNHLY and CDR2 FYNNEI. CDR3 amino acids: CASSKDRGTYEQYF. The CDR3 coding sequence is TGTGCCAGCAGCAAGGACAGGGGGACCTACGAGCAGTACTTC. The full variable domain, rest sourced from reference TRBV2 and TRBJ2-7, is EPEVTQTPSHQVTQMGQEVILRCVPISNHLYFYWYRQILGQKVEFLVSFYNNEISEKSEIFDDQFSVERPDGSNFTLKIRSTKLEDSAMYFCASSKDRGTYEQYFGPGTRLTVT.

The chain employs TRBV5-5 and TRBJ2-6, with D unresolved. The CDR3 totals 15 residues. CDR1 is SGHKS, CDR2 YYEKEE, per germline (reference sequence). Deletions cut 2 bases from V and 4 bases from J, with 10 bases between. The CDR3 spells CASSFRVSGANVLTF. The CDR3 region has the DNA TGTGCCAGCAGCTTTAGAGTTTCAGGGGCCAACGTCCTGACTTTC.

This CDR3 reads CASSPYYRGNTGELFF. The CDR3 DNA sequence: TGCGCCAGCAGCCCATATTACAGGGGGAACACCGGGGAGCTGTTTTTT. This chain joins TRBV5-1 and TRBJ2-2, with 7 bases identical to TRBD1. Germline V CDR1 and CDR2: SGHRS, YFSETQ. CDR3 size: 16 residues. V was clipped by 4 bases and J by 1 base; unmatched bases: 7.

There are a few counts of this clone. V is TRBV7-2 and J is TRBJ2-7, with 9 bases aligning to TRBD1. Germline lookup yields CDR1 SGHTA and CDR2 FQGNSA. The CDR3 is made up of 14 amino acids. J was trimmed by 6 bases and V by 8 bases; bases with no gene match: 11. CDR3 DNA: TGTGCCAGCGGAATAAGGACAGGGGAGGGCGAGCAGTACTTC. It is translated as CASGIRTGEGEQYF.

The V and J genes are TRBV5-6 and TRBJ1-2; D not resolved. CDR1 is SGHDT and CDR2 is YYEEEE in the germline V gene. The CDR3 runs 13 residues. V was cut by 2 bases and J by 2 bases, with 7 bases left in between. The CDR3 region is CASSLGRNYGYTF. The CDR3 DNA follows: TGTGCCAGCAGCTTAGGGAGGAACTATGGCTACACCTTC.

The chain uses TRBV6-6 and TRBJ2-3; 8 bases line up with TRBD2. Germline trimming cut 4 bases from V and 2 bases from J; bases unmatched to any gene: 8. CDR3 length: 16 amino acids. CDR1 MNHNY and CDR2 SVGAGI come from the germline V gene (reference sequence). In DNA, the CDR3 is TGTGCCAGCAGTTCCCAGCGGGGGCCCACCACAGATACGCAGTATTTT. Translated: CASSSQRGPTTDTQYF.

This clone was counted many times. The V and J genes are TRBV6-6 and TRBJ2-6, with D maybe TRBD2 (6 bases). Looked up from germline, CDR1 is MNHNY and CDR2 is SVGAGI (reference sequence). V was clipped by 7 bases and J by 2 bases, with 9 bases between them. The CDR3 is made up of 14 amino acids. CDR3 coding DNA: TGTGCCAGCACCGGGGGTCCTGGGGCCAACGTCCTGACTTTC. The encoded protein is CASTGGPGANVLTF.

The V call is TRBV19, the J call TRBJ2-3; TRBD2 matches 12 bases. Trimming cost V 4 bases and J 6 bases; bases outside gene matches: 8. The length of the CDR3 is 16 residues. In germline, CDR1 is LNHDA, CDR2 SQIVND (reference sequence). This chain's CDR3 is CASSTQLAGGRDTQYF. The CDR3 DNA sequence: TGTGCCAGTAGTACCCAACTAGCGGGGGGACGCGATACGCAGTATTTT. Variable domain in full (rest from reference TRBV19 and TRBJ2-3): DGGITQSPKYLFRKEGQNVTLSCEQNLNHDAMYWYRQDPGQGLRLIYYSQIVNDFQKGDIAEGYSVSREKKESFPLTVTSAQKNPTAFYLCASSTQLAGGRDTQYFGPGTRLTVL.

This clone was observed a few times. The J gene is TRBJ1-3, the V gene TRBV6-6, with D uncertain. The V end lost 7 bases, the J end lost 8 bases, and 9 bases lay between the germline ends. This CDR3 contains 11 residues. Germline V gene lookup returns CDR1 MNHNY and CDR2 SVGAGI (reference sequence). CDR3 nucleotide sequence: TGTGCCAGCACTAAAAGTGACACCATATATTTT. As protein: CASTKSDTIYF.

The CDR3 protein is CAWSGGGRVKTEAFF. The CDR3 DNA follows: TGTGCCTGGAGTGGAGGAGGTCGAGTCAAGACTGAAGCTTTCTTT. This chain connects TRBV30 to TRBJ1-1; D gene unclear. The CDR3 totals 15 residues. The germline V gene has CDR1 GTSNPN and CDR2 SVGIG (reference sequence). V was cut by 1 base and J by 5 bases, with 17 bases left in between.

The chain joins TRBV2 to TRBJ1-1, with 8 bases identical to TRBD1. Germline V lookup: CDR1 SNHLY, CDR2 FYNNEI. Losses at the gene ends were 8 bases for V and 11 bases for J; bases not matched to a gene: 13. The CDR3 spans 13 residues. This CDR3 is CASGPDRDRNAFF. The CDR3 nucleotides are TGTGCCAGCGGCCCCGACCGGGACAGGAACGCTTTCTTT. Using reference TRBV2 and TRBJ1-1 for the parts outside the CDR3, the full variable domain is EPEVTQTPSHQVTQMGQEVILRCVPISNHLYFYWYRQILGQKVEFLVSFYNNEISEKSEIFDDQFSVERPDGSNFTLKIRSTKLEDSAMYFCASGPDRDRNAFFGQGTRLTVV.

This clone was seen only once. The chain couples TRBV29-1 to TRBJ2-1, with TRBD1 identical over 8 bases. The CDR3 consists of 12 residues. Looked up from germline, CDR1 is SQVTM and CDR2 is ANQGSEA. J was trimmed by 9 bases and V by 2 bases; bases with no gene match: 3. The chain's CDR3 is CSVEPGQAEQFF. The CDR3 bases are TGCAGCGTTGAACCGGGACAGGCTGAGCAGTTCTTC.

The J gene is TRBJ2-2, the V gene TRBV7-8, with D possibly TRBD2 on 7 matching bases. The CDR3 sequence is 15 residues long. Germline loops: CDR1 SGHVS, CDR2 FQNEAQ. V was pared by 5 bases and J by 4 bases, with 14 bases between. In nucleotides, the CDR3 is TGTGCCAGCAGCCCGTGGGGGGGCTCCACCGGGGAGCTGTTTTTT. Translation: CASSPWGGSTGELFF.

This chain joins TRBV5-4 and TRBJ2-3, with TRBD2 matching 10 bases. The CDR3 runs to 17 residues. V shed 0 bases, J shed 6 bases, and the junction held 10 bases outside the gene matches. The germline CDR1 and CDR2 sequences are SGHNT and YYREEE (reference sequence). CDR3 in amino acids: CASSLAQLAGGLDTQYF. CDR3 sequence (DNA): TGTGCCAGCAGCTTGGCCCAGTTAGCGGGGGGCCTCGATACGCAGTATTTT.

This chain joins TRBV5-6 and TRBJ1-1, with D possibly TRBD1 on 6 matching bases. In germline, CDR1 is SGHDT, CDR2 YYEEEE. V was pared by 5 bases and J by 5 bases, with 16 bases between. This CDR3 region has 14 residues. Here the CDR3 DNA reads TGTGCCAGCAGTCCACAGGGCCTAGGAACTGAAGCTTTCTTT. This translates into CASSPQGLGTEAFF.

This sequence joins TRBV27 and TRBJ1-4, with D tentatively TRBD1 (5 bases). From germline, CDR1 is MNHEY and CDR2 SMNVEV (reference sequence). This CDR3 region has 13 residues. Trimming removed 5 bases from V and 4 bases from J, with 8 bases in between. CDR3 nucleotides: TGTGCCAGCAGTCGACAGATTAATGAAAAACTGTTTTTT. Amino acids: CASSRQINEKLFF.